This is a list of T cell receptor beta chains from one sample in a study of CD8 T cells in Susac syndrome. Each CDR3 protein gets one entry after TCRdb re-called the immunoSEQ multiplex PCR reads with MiXCR. The sample lists almost 450,000 distinct CDR3 sequences; around 83% were seen once. The material sequenced was CD8+ T cells from PBMCs. The receptors come from a human donor with multiple sclerosis. The CDR3 runs from the conserved cysteine through the conserved F or W. A D gene is named only where the DNA matches it firmly. Clone size is given for some rows only: seen once, a few or many times, or a class if the clone is expanded.

v_gene,d_gene,abundance,j_gene,CDR3nt,CDR3aa
TRBV2,.,.,TRBJ2-3,TGTGCCACCGAAAGAATGTCTAGCACAGATACGCAGTATTTT,CATERMSSTDTQYF
TRBV4-1,.,.,TRBJ1-1,TGCGCCAGCAGCCAATCCACAGGGAGTGAAGCTTTCTTT,CASSQSTGSEAFF
TRBV6-1,.,.,TRBJ1-1,TGTGCCAGCAGTGATTTGGGACACAACACTGAAGCTTTCTTT,CASSDLGHNTEAFF
TRBV4-1,TRBD2,.,TRBJ2-5,TGCGCCAGCAGCCCCACTGCGGGGGGGCGGGAGACCCAGTACTTC,CASSPTAGGRETQYF
TRBV24-1,.,.,TRBJ2-1,TGTGCCACCAGTGACGGACAGTGGAAGCGGGTCGTCTACAATGAGCAGTTCTTC,CATSDGQWKRVVYNEQFF
TRBV4-1,TRBD2,.,TRBJ2-3,TGCGCCAGCAGCCCCCTCGGGACTAGCGGGGGAGATACGCAGTATTTT,CASSPLGTSGGDTQYF
TRBV27,.,.,TRBJ2-1,TGTGCCAGCACCTTAGGGCCGCTCCAAGGTGAGCAGTTCTTC,CASTLGPLQGEQFF
TRBV28,.,.,TRBJ1-5,TGTGCCAGCAGTCACATATCGCTAAATCAGCCCCAGCATTTT,CASSHISLNQPQHF
TRBV28,.,.,TRBJ1-2,TGTGCCAGCAGACCTGCCGGGGTAAACTATGGCTACACCTTC,CASRPAGVNYGYTF
TRBV6-6,.,.,TRBJ1-1,TGTGCCAGCAGTTACTCCCTCGGGAACACTGAAGCTTTCTTT,CASSYSLGNTEAFF
TRBV28,TRBD2,.,TRBJ2-7,TGTGCCAGCAGGTGGGGTACTAGCGGCTCCTACGAGCAGTACTTC,CASRWGTSGSYEQYF
TRBV6-1,.,.,TRBJ2-1,TGTGCCACCTTGTTGGTTGAGCAGTTCTTC,CATLLVEQFF
TRBV7-9,TRBD1,.,TRBJ1-2,TGTGCCAGCAGCTTGGTAGGACAGGGCGGCTATGGCTACACCTTC,CASSLVGQGGYGYTF
TRBV27,TRBD1,.,TRBJ1-2,TGTGCCAGCAGTTCAGGGGGCAGCTATGGCTACACCTTC,CASSSGGSYGYTF
TRBV27,TRBD1,.,TRBJ1-1,TGTGCCAGCAGTACCCTACAGGGGGTGGGCACTGAAGCTTTCTTT,CASSTLQGVGTEAFF
TRBV25-1,TRBD2,once,TRBJ2-1,TGTGCCAGCAGTAAACTAGCGGGAGGTGCGAGGGACTACAATGAGCAGTTCTTC,CASSKLAGGARDYNEQFF
TRBV11-2,TRBD1,few,TRBJ2-7,TGTGCCAGCAGCCCCCCGGACAGGTTATCCTACGAGCAGTACTTC,CASSPPDRLSYEQYF
TRBV28,.,.,TRBJ2-7,TGTGCCAGCAGTTCCCGGGACGTAACCTACGAGCAGTACTTC,CASSSRDVTYEQYF
TRBV7-9,.,.,TRBJ1-1,TGTGCCAGCAGCCCGCCGGGAGTGAACACTGAAGCTTTCTTT,CASSPPGVNTEAFF
TRBV14,.,.,TRBJ1-1,TGTGCCAGCAGCCATAGACCGACAGGCATGAACACTGAAGCTTTCTTT,CASSHRPTGMNTEAFF
TRBV6-1,TRBD1,few,TRBJ1-2,TGTGCCAGCAGTATCCCCACGGACAGGGATACTTTTGGCTACACCTTC,CASSIPTDRDTFGYTF
TRBV12-3/TRBV12-4,.,.,TRBJ2-7,TGTGCCAGCAGCCCCGGCCCCCAGGACGAGCAGTACTTC,CASSPGPQDEQYF
TRBV29-1,.,.,TRBJ2-1,TGCAGCGTTGATACGCCAGGGAGATCCTACAATGAGCAGTTCTTC,CSVDTPGRSYNEQFF
TRBV28,TRBD1,.,TRBJ2-1,TGTGCCAGCAGTTGGACAGGGGACAATGAGCAGTTCTTC,CASSWTGDNEQFF
TRBV3-1,.,.,TRBJ2-1,TGTGCCAGCAGCCAAGATGCCGGTATCCGAGATGAGCAGTTCTTC,CASSQDAGIRDEQFF
TRBV30,.,.,TRBJ2-1,TGTGCCTGTTCGGACAGGGGAGGCGTAGCGGGAGTTGTTGAGCAGTTCTTC,CACSDRGGVAGVVEQFF
TRBV20-1,.,.,TRBJ1-1,TGCAGTGCTAGAGATGTGGACTCCAAGAACACTGAAGCTTTCTTT,CSARDVDSKNTEAFF
TRBV30,.,.,TRBJ1-5,TGTGCCTGGAGTGACCCTTCCTATAGCAATCAGCCCCAGCATTTT,CAWSDPSYSNQPQHF
TRBV27,.,.,TRBJ2-7,TGTGCCAGCAGTTTTGGCGAGCAGTACTTC,CASSFGEQYF
TRBV15,TRBD2,.,TRBJ2-3,TGTGCCACCAGCAAGAAGGGACTAGCGGGAGGGCCTGGTACAGATACGCAGTATTTT,CATSKKGLAGGPGTDTQYF
TRBV4-1,.,.,TRBJ2-3,TGCGCCAGCAGCCAAGCCCCGAACGATTACACAGATACGCAGTATTTT,CASSQAPNDYTDTQYF
TRBV7-9,.,.,TRBJ2-6,TGTGCCAGCAGCTCGCCCTGGGCCAACGTCCTGACTTTC,CASSSPWANVLTF
TRBV7-2,.,.,TRBJ2-3,TGTGCCACCGAGCGCGCGACAGAGACAGATACGCAGTATTTT,CATERATETDTQYF
TRBV27,TRBD1,.,TRBJ1-1,TGTGCCAGCAGTTCAGCACCGGGACAGGGGAACACTGAAGCTTTCTTT,CASSSAPGQGNTEAFF
TRBV6-1,.,once,TRBJ2-3,TGTGCCAGCAGTGAGCTCTCTAGCACAGATACGCAGTATTTT,CASSELSSTDTQYF
TRBV5-1,TRBD2,.,TRBJ2-7,TGCGCCAGCAGCCCCGGGACTAGATCGGGGGAGCAGTACTTC,CASSPGTRSGEQYF
TRBV27,.,.,TRBJ2-1,TGTGCCAGCAGTTTGGGGGACGTAAGACCCAATGAGCAGTTCTTC,CASSLGDVRPNEQFF
TRBV7-9,.,once,TRBJ1-6,TGTGCCAGCAGCTTAGCGTATTCACCCCTCCACTTT,CASSLAYSPLHF
TRBV27,.,.,TRBJ1-6,TGTGCCAGCAGTTGGGGACAACCCTCACCCCTCCACTTT,CASSWGQPSPLHF
TRBV4-1,.,.,TRBJ1-4,TGCGCCAGCAGCCAAGAAGCCGGGGGGAGTGAAAAACTGTTTTTT,CASSQEAGGSEKLFF
TRBV4-2,TRBD1,.,TRBJ1-3,TGTGCCAGCAGCCAACTTAACTCGGGACAGATCTCTGGAAACACCATATATTTT,CASSQLNSGQISGNTIYF
TRBV15,.,.,TRBJ2-1,TGTGCCACCAGCAGCTCCTACTCAGGCAATGAGCAGTTCTTC,CATSSSYSGNEQFF
TRBV2,TRBD1,.,TRBJ2-7,TGTGCCAGCAGTGAAAGTGAAGGACAGGGCGAATACGAGCAGTACTTC,CASSESEGQGEYEQYF
TRBV4-1,.,.,TRBJ1-1,TGCGCCAGTGCGAGACAGGAGGGGATAATGAACACTGAAGCTTTCTTT,CASARQEGIMNTEAFF
TRBV7-6,TRBD1,.,TRBJ1-5,TGTGCCAGCAGCTCGGGACAGGGTTTTCAGCCCCAGCATTTT,CASSSGQGFQPQHF
TRBV18,.,.,TRBJ1-1,TGTGCCAGCTCGCCCGACACCGTGAACACTGAAGCTTTCTTT,CASSPDTVNTEAFF
TRBV5-4,TRBD1,.,TRBJ2-2,TGTGCCAGCAGCCCGGGACAGTTAAACACCGGGGAGCTGTTTTTT,CASSPGQLNTGELFF
TRBV4-1,.,.,TRBJ2-1,TGCGCCAGCAGCCACCGGAGCAGGCTGTCCTACAATGAGCAGTTCTTC,CASSHRSRLSYNEQFF
TRBV2,TRBD1,.,TRBJ1-1,TGTGCCAGCAGTCCAGGGGGTTTGACTGAAGCTTTCTTT,CASSPGGLTEAFF
TRBV28,TRBD1,once,TRBJ2-2,TGTGCCAGCAGTCCCCGGACAGGGCCCACCGGGGAGCTGTTTTTT,CASSPRTGPTGELFF
TRBV6-2/TRBV6-3,.,.,TRBJ1-1,TGTGCCAGCAGTCACGCACCCTCGGTGAACACTGAAGCTTTCTTT,CASSHAPSVNTEAFF
TRBV7-6,.,.,TRBJ2-1,TGTGCCAGCAGCTTAGGATATGGTGAGCAGTTCTTC,CASSLGYGEQFF
TRBV13,.,.,TRBJ1-1,TGTGCCAGCAGCTTCCTAGGATGGAACACTGAAGCTTTCTTT,CASSFLGWNTEAFF